The rows below give T cell receptor beta chains drawn from one sample of a study of ipilimumab plus nivolumab after autologous stem cell transplantation. Generated by immunoSEQ multiplex PCR, the TCRdb table keeps only in-frame clones and is missing some. Of some 24,000 clones in the sample, about 86% were seen once. The starting material was PBMCs, obtained in a trial of ipilimumab plus nivolumab as post-transplant consolidation. Receptors were obtained from a male donor with diffuse large B-cell lymphoma. Both conserved end residues are part of each CDR3. Fields, in order: J gene, clone size, V gene, D gene, CDR3 DNA, CDR3 protein. A D gene is named only where the DNA matches it firmly. Clone size is not always given. Where it is, it says once, few, many or a class for expanded clones.

J gene: TRBJ2-7
clone size: .
V gene: TRBV2
D gene: .
CDR3 DNA: TGTGCCAGTAAAAGGGACTTGATGGGCGAGCAGTACTTC
CDR3 protein: CASKRDLMGEQYF

J gene: TRBJ2-1
clone size: .
V gene: TRBV29-1
D gene: TRBD1
CDR3 DNA: TGCAGCGTTGATAGGGGACAGGGGAGTTACGAGGGTGAGCAGTTCTTC
CDR3 protein: CSVDRGQGSYEGEQFF

J gene: TRBJ1-2
clone size: .
V gene: TRBV7-2
D gene: TRBD1
CDR3 DNA: TGTGCCAGCAGCTTGGGGGGGACAGGGGCTAACTATGGCTACACCTTC
CDR3 protein: CASSLGGTGANYGYTF

J gene: TRBJ2-7
clone size: .
V gene: TRBV2
D gene: .
CDR3 DNA: TGTGCCAGCAGACCGCCGGGGTTCAACGAGCAGTACTTC
CDR3 protein: CASRPPGFNEQYF

J gene: TRBJ2-5
clone size: few
V gene: TRBV6-6
D gene: TRBD1
CDR3 DNA: TGTGCCAGCAGTCCCGGACAGGCATTCCAAGAGACCCAGTACTTC
CDR3 protein: CASSPGQAFQETQYF

J gene: TRBJ2-7
clone size: once
V gene: TRBV2
D gene: TRBD2
CDR3 DNA: TGTGCCAGCAGTGCCGGAACTAGCGGGGGCACCTACGAGCAGTACTTC
CDR3 protein: CASSAGTSGGTYEQYF

J gene: TRBJ2-7
clone size: once
V gene: TRBV7-8
D gene: .
CDR3 DNA: TGTGCCAGCAGCCTCGAGAGGGTCGAGCAGTACTTC
CDR3 protein: CASSLERVEQYF

J gene: TRBJ2-2
clone size: .
V gene: TRBV6-5
D gene: .
CDR3 DNA: TGTGCCAGCAGTTCCCCGAGACCCAACACCGGGGAGCTGTTTTTT
CDR3 protein: CASSSPRPNTGELFF

J gene: TRBJ2-1
clone size: .
V gene: TRBV6-1
D gene: .
CDR3 DNA: TGTGCCAGCAGTACATACCTGCCCGATGAGCAGTTCTTC
CDR3 protein: CASSTYLPDEQFF

J gene: TRBJ1-2
clone size: few
V gene: TRBV7-8
D gene: .
CDR3 DNA: TGTGCCAGCAGCCAAATCAGGGGTAACTATGGCTACACCTTC
CDR3 protein: CASSQIRGNYGYTF

J gene: TRBJ2-2
clone size: .
V gene: TRBV30
D gene: .
CDR3 DNA: TGTGCCTGGGCAGGGTCTCTGAACACCGGGGAGCTGTTTTTT
CDR3 protein: CAWAGSLNTGELFF

J gene: TRBJ2-5
clone size: .
V gene: TRBV7-6
D gene: .
CDR3 DNA: TGTGCCAGCAGCTTAAGGGCAGAGACCCAGTACTTC
CDR3 protein: CASSLRAETQYF

J gene: TRBJ2-2
clone size: once
V gene: TRBV9
D gene: .
CDR3 DNA: TGTGCCAGCACCGGGGGGCCCGTCTCGGGGGAGCTGTTTTTT
CDR3 protein: CASTGGPVSGELFF

J gene: TRBJ2-1
clone size: .
V gene: TRBV10-2
D gene: TRBD1
CDR3 DNA: TGCGCCAGCAACAACGACAGGGGCGGTGAGCAGTTCTTC
CDR3 protein: CASNNDRGGEQFF

J gene: TRBJ2-7
clone size: once
V gene: TRBV7-2
D gene: TRBD1
CDR3 DNA: TGTGCCAGCAGCTTAATCAGGGGGCGAGGCGAGCAGTACTTC
CDR3 protein: CASSLIRGRGEQYF

J gene: TRBJ1-2
clone size: .
V gene: TRBV30
D gene: .
CDR3 DNA: TGTGCCGCCTCTTATGGGGCGGTCGACGGCTACACCTTC
CDR3 protein: CAASYGAVDGYTF

J gene: TRBJ1-2
clone size: .
V gene: TRBV10-3
D gene: .
CDR3 DNA: TGTGCCATCAGGGGGGCCGGGAACTATGGCTACACCTTC
CDR3 protein: CAIRGAGNYGYTF

J gene: TRBJ1-4
clone size: .
V gene: TRBV21-1
D gene: .
CDR3 DNA: TGTGCCAGCAGCAAAGAAGGTTTCTATCCTAATGAAAAACTGTTTTTT
CDR3 protein: CASSKEGFYPNEKLFF

J gene: TRBJ2-5
clone size: .
V gene: TRBV27
D gene: TRBD2
CDR3 DNA: TGTGCCAGCAGTCCGACTAGCTATCAAGAGACCCAGTACTTC
CDR3 protein: CASSPTSYQETQYF

J gene: TRBJ2-5
clone size: .
V gene: TRBV29-1
D gene: .
CDR3 DNA: TGCAGCGTTGAGACGACTCGGGGGGCACACCAAGAGACCCAGTACTTC
CDR3 protein: CSVETTRGAHQETQYF

J gene: TRBJ2-3
clone size: once
V gene: TRBV15
D gene: .
CDR3 DNA: TGTGCCACCAGCAGAGATGCCCCGGACACGCAGTATTTT
CDR3 protein: CATSRDAPDTQYF

J gene: TRBJ2-3
clone size: .
V gene: TRBV18
D gene: .
CDR3 DNA: TGTGCCAGCCAGCTGACTCGCACAGATACGCAGTATTTT
CDR3 protein: CASQLTRTDTQYF

J gene: TRBJ2-7
clone size: .
V gene: TRBV15
D gene: TRBD1
CDR3 DNA: TGTGCCACCAGCAGAGACAGGGGGCGCGAGCAGTACTTC
CDR3 protein: CATSRDRGREQYF

J gene: TRBJ2-2
clone size: once
V gene: TRBV5-1
D gene: .
CDR3 DNA: TGCGCCAGCAGCTTGGTAGGCAGGTCCTCCCGGGAGCTGTTTTTT
CDR3 protein: CASSLVGRSSRELFF

J gene: TRBJ2-2
clone size: .
V gene: TRBV9
D gene: .
CDR3 DNA: TGTGCCAGCAGCGGCTCGGGCGGGGAGCTGTTTTTT
CDR3 protein: CASSGSGGELFF

J gene: TRBJ2-2
clone size: .
V gene: TRBV13
D gene: .
CDR3 DNA: TGTGCCAGCAGCCCCCGTAACACCGGGGAGCTGTTTTTT
CDR3 protein: CASSPRNTGELFF

J gene: TRBJ2-5
clone size: .
V gene: TRBV7-6
D gene: .
CDR3 DNA: TGTGCCAGCAGCTTAGAACGCCGAAGACAAGAGACCCAGTACTTC
CDR3 protein: CASSLERRRQETQYF

J gene: TRBJ1-1
clone size: .
V gene: TRBV6-1
D gene: .
CDR3 DNA: TGTGCCAGCAGTGAGAGGTACCCTGCGCCCACTGAAGCTTTCTTT
CDR3 protein: CASSERYPAPTEAFF

J gene: TRBJ1-2
clone size: .
V gene: TRBV11-1
D gene: .
CDR3 DNA: TGTGCCAGCAGCTTAACAGTTAACTATGGCTACACCTTC
CDR3 protein: CASSLTVNYGYTF

J gene: TRBJ1-6
clone size: .
V gene: TRBV6-5
D gene: .
CDR3 DNA: TGTGCCAGCAAGTTTTCCCAGCGATCACCCCTCCACTTT
CDR3 protein: CASKFSQRSPLHF

J gene: TRBJ2-2
clone size: .
V gene: TRBV7-3
D gene: .
CDR3 DNA: TGTGCCAGCAGCTTAAGTTCCGGGGCAAACACCGGGGAGCTGTTTTTT
CDR3 protein: CASSLSSGANTGELFF

J gene: TRBJ2-2
clone size: .
V gene: TRBV5-1
D gene: .
CDR3 DNA: TGCGCCAGCAGCTCGGAGGGGGCCCGGGTCGGCGGGGAGCTGTTTTTT
CDR3 protein: CASSSEGARVGGELFF

J gene: TRBJ1-2
clone size: .
V gene: TRBV19
D gene: .
CDR3 DNA: TGTGCCAGTAGTACCCAGGTCCGGAATGGCTACACCTTC
CDR3 protein: CASSTQVRNGYTF

J gene: TRBJ2-2
clone size: .
V gene: TRBV16
D gene: TRBD2
CDR3 DNA: TGTGCCAGCAGCCAAGCGCAACTAGCGGGGGGACCCTTAACCGGGGAGCTGTTTTTT
CDR3 protein: CASSQAQLAGGPLTGELFF

J gene: TRBJ2-1
clone size: once
V gene: TRBV7-9
D gene: .
CDR3 DNA: TGTGCCAGCAGCTCCTGGGTGACGTCGGTCTTC
CDR3 protein: CASSSWVTSVF

J gene: TRBJ2-7
clone size: few
V gene: TRBV10-3
D gene: .
CDR3 DNA: TGTGCCATTGGTCTGGGTTACGAGCAGTACTTC
CDR3 protein: CAIGLGYEQYF

J gene: TRBJ1-4
clone size: .
V gene: TRBV6-4
D gene: .
CDR3 DNA: TGTGCCAGCAGCCTATCAGCAACTAATGAAAAACTGTTTTTT
CDR3 protein: CASSLSATNEKLFF

J gene: TRBJ2-5
clone size: .
V gene: TRBV7-8
D gene: .
CDR3 DNA: TGTGCCAGCACCCGCGTCGGGCAGCGTCAAGAGACCCAGTACTTC
CDR3 protein: CASTRVGQRQETQYF

J gene: TRBJ2-7
clone size: few
V gene: TRBV11-2
D gene: .
CDR3 DNA: TGTGCCAGCAGCTCTAGACAGGCCTCAAGCTCCTACGAGCAGTACTTC
CDR3 protein: CASSSRQASSSYEQYF

J gene: TRBJ1-5
clone size: .
V gene: TRBV2
D gene: .
CDR3 DNA: TGTGCCAGCAGTGCGTACGGGAGTAATCAGCCCCAGCATTTT
CDR3 protein: CASSAYGSNQPQHF

J gene: TRBJ2-3
clone size: .
V gene: TRBV11-2
D gene: TRBD1
CDR3 DNA: TGTGCCAGCAGCCTGGACAGGACCACAGATACGCAGTATTTT
CDR3 protein: CASSLDRTTDTQYF

J gene: TRBJ1-2
clone size: .
V gene: TRBV6-1
D gene: TRBD1
CDR3 DNA: TGTGCCAGCAGCCGACAGGGGCATGGCTACACCTTC
CDR3 protein: CASSRQGHGYTF

J gene: TRBJ1-2
clone size: .
V gene: TRBV11-3
D gene: .
CDR3 DNA: TGTGCCAGCAGCTTAGATGGCTATGGCTACACCTTC
CDR3 protein: CASSLDGYGYTF

J gene: TRBJ2-5
clone size: .
V gene: TRBV5-1
D gene: .
CDR3 DNA: TGCGCCAGCAATCCAGGGATTGGGGAGACCCAGTACTTC
CDR3 protein: CASNPGIGETQYF

J gene: TRBJ1-3
clone size: .
V gene: TRBV15
D gene: .
CDR3 DNA: TGTGCCACCAGCAGAGTGCAGGGAAACTCTGGAAACACCATATATTTT
CDR3 protein: CATSRVQGNSGNTIYF

J gene: TRBJ2-3
clone size: .
V gene: TRBV4-3
D gene: .
CDR3 DNA: TGCGCCAGCAGCCATGGGTGGGGGCAGAGGGATACGCAGTATTTT
CDR3 protein: CASSHGWGQRDTQYF

J gene: TRBJ2-3
clone size: .
V gene: TRBV5-8
D gene: TRBD1
CDR3 DNA: TGTGCCAGCAGCTACTCAGGGACAGGGTCCACCACAGATACGCAGTATTTT
CDR3 protein: CASSYSGTGSTTDTQYF

J gene: TRBJ2-2
clone size: once
V gene: TRBV6-1
D gene: TRBD2
CDR3 DNA: TGTGCCAGCAGTGGGCTAGCGGGCGGCACCGGGGAGCTGTTTTTT
CDR3 protein: CASSGLAGGTGELFF

J gene: TRBJ2-7
clone size: .
V gene: TRBV5-1
D gene: .
CDR3 DNA: TGCGCCAGCAGCCGGAGTGGGCCGTCCTACGAGCAGTACTTC
CDR3 protein: CASSRSGPSYEQYF

J gene: TRBJ2-3
clone size: .
V gene: TRBV30
D gene: .
CDR3 DNA: TGTGCCTGGAGGGAACCGGGACGGTACACAGATACGCAGTATTTT
CDR3 protein: CAWREPGRYTDTQYF

J gene: TRBJ2-7
clone size: .
V gene: TRBV7-9
D gene: .
CDR3 DNA: TGTGCCAGCAGCTTAGAAGGCAGGTACGAGCAGTACTTC
CDR3 protein: CASSLEGRYEQYF